This T cell receptor (beta chain) was retrieved from a study of CD8 T cells in ankylosing spondylitis. Libraries for TCR beta were made by quantitative 5'-RACE with molecular barcodes. TCRdb re-called the 5' RACE reads through MiXCR, storing one row per CDR3 protein. This repertoire shows about 800,000 distinct CDR3 sequences, about 11% found once; its top ten account for 0.51%. Germline V gene sequence: CDR1 SGHRS, CDR2 YFSETQ. The CDR3 contains 13 residues. Trimming took off 4 bases at V and 8 bases at J, with 12 bases between the two ends. Overall study results and limits: Enrichment of disease-linked clones was reportedly significant in matched ankylosing spondylitis synovial fluid. What appeared characteristic of ankylosing spondylitis blood was a TCR beta motif of under 10 highly homologous variants. Disease-linked clones bore a CD8+ phenotype, appearing relatively rarely in peripheral blood.

Details on this clonotype: Its antigen is currently unknown.

The sequence came from a male donor with ankylosing spondylitis. V is TRBV5-1 and J is TRBJ1-4; D is ambiguous. Sequences were obtained from blood, either unsorted or a sorted T cell fraction (not recorded which). The CDR3 DNA follows: TGCGCCAGCAGCCAGGTTTGGCGCGAAAAACTGTTTTTT. As protein: CASSQVWREKLFF.